Below, 31 T cell receptor beta chains from the same sample are listed, as sequenced in a study of blood T cell repertoires in COVID-19. Assay used: immunoSEQ multiplex PCR; TCRdb lists only in-frame clones, some missing. The sample contains over 250,000 clones, 82% of which appear only once. The sequenced sample was PBMCs or T cells enriched from blood (not recorded which). All receptors derive from a man aged 35 to 55 who had been exposed to COVID-19.

This clone was observed a few times. The rearrangement uses TRBV13 and TRBJ2-7, with D tentatively TRBD1 (6 bases). The germline V and J ends were trimmed by 6 bases and 2 bases, with 11 bases remaining between them. Germline CDR1 reads PRHDT; CDR2 reads FYEKMQ (reference sequence). This CDR3 spans 13 amino acids. The CDR3 spells CASREQGAYEQYF. The CDR3 coding sequence is TGTGCCAGCAGAGAACAGGGCGCCTACGAGCAGTACTTC. Together with reference TRBV13 and TRBJ2-7, the CDR3 gives the full variable domain: AAGVIQSPRHLIKEKRETATLKCYPIPRHDTVYWYQQGPGQDPQFLISFYEKMQSDKGSIPDRFSAQQFSDYHSELNMSSLELGDSALYFCASREQGAYEQYFGPGTRLTVT.

The rearrangement links TRBV7-3 to TRBJ2-7, with TRBD1 matching 9 bases. The ends lost 4 bases at V and 9 bases at J; junction bases unmatched: 22. Germline values: CDR1 SGHTA, CDR2 FQGTGA. The CDR3 runs 18 residues. The CDR3 coding sequence is TGTGCCAGCAGCTCCACTGGGACAGGGAAGGGACGGGTAGTTGGGCAGTACTTC. It codes for CASSSTGTGKGRVVGQYF.

V is TRBV28 and J is TRBJ1-2; 8 nucleotides line up with TRBD1. Germline assignment: CDR1 MDHEN and CDR2 SYDVKM. V gave up 7 bases and J gave up 13 bases; unmatched junction bases: 8. The CDR3 runs 11 residues. The CDR3 region has the DNA TGTGCCAGCAATATCGGACAGGGAACCACCTTC. Encoded protein: CASNIGQGTTF.

This chain uses TRBV30 with TRBJ2-1; 14 bases match TRBD2. The germline CDR1 and CDR2 sequences are GTSNPN and SVGIG (reference sequence). The CDR3 runs to 15 residues. After removal of 6 bases from V and 7 bases from J, the junction contained 8 bases not matched to a gene. For the CDR3, the DNA is TGTGCCTGCACCCGGGGACTAGCGGGAGTAAATGAGCAGTTCTTC. It encodes CACTRGLAGVNEQFF.

The V and J genes are TRBV5-1 and TRBJ2-3, with a tentative D call TRBD1 (6 bases). CDR1 SGHRS and CDR2 YFSETQ come from the germline V gene. The CDR3 sequence is 15 residues long. Trimming stripped 3 bases from V and 0 bases from J, with 11 bases between. The CDR3 DNA follows: TGCGCCAGCAGCTGGGGGACACTTAGCACAGATACGCAGTATTTT. As protein: CASSWGTLSTDTQYF.

This chain joins TRBV9 and TRBJ2-2; 12 bases are shared with TRBD1. Germline CDR1 reads SGDLS; CDR2 reads YYNGEE. The CDR3 extends over 15 amino acids. Trimming removed 4 bases from V and 5 bases from J; junction bases left unmatched: 3. The CDR3 DNA sequence: TGTGCCAGCAGCTCGGGACAGGGGGCAACCGGGGAGCTGTTTTTT. This gives the protein CASSSGQGATGELFF.

The rearrangement links TRBV11-3 to TRBJ2-2; no definite D call. This CDR3 has 15 residues. V lost 1 base to trimming and J lost 2 bases, with 8 bases between them. Germline V gene lookup returns CDR1 SGHNT and CDR2 YENEEA. The DNA of the CDR3 is TGTGCCAGCAGCTTAGGTCAACTAAACACCGGGGAGCTGTTTTTT. Translated: CASSLGQLNTGELFF. Variable domain in full (rest from reference TRBV11-3 and TRBJ2-2): EAGVVQSPRYKIIEKKQPVAFWCNPISGHNTLYWYLQNLGQGPELLIRYENEEAVDDSQLPKDRFSAERLKGVDSTLKIQPAELGDSAVYLCASSLGQLNTGELFFGEGSRLTVL.

V usage is TRBV9 and J usage is TRBJ1-2; D uncertain. The CDR3 length is 12 residues. The germline V and J ends were trimmed by 3 bases and 0 bases, with 3 bases remaining between them. Germline assignment: CDR1 SGDLS and CDR2 YYNGEE. DNA for the CDR3: TGTGCCAGCAGCGCCTCTAACTATGGCTACACCTTC. Translating it yields CASSASNYGYTF.

This clone was counted a few times. The V call is TRBV2, the J call TRBJ2-2; the match to TRBD2 covers 9 bases. The CDR3 totals 14 residues. With 8 bases clipped from V and 9 bases from J, the junction kept 10 bases outside the gene matches. The germline V gene has CDR1 SNHLY and CDR2 FYNNEI. CDR3 in amino acids: CASLALAGGRELFF. The CDR3 nucleotides are TGTGCCAGCTTGGCCTTGGCGGGAGGGAGGGAGCTGTTTTTT. The whole variable domain, filled in from reference TRBV2 and TRBJ2-2, reads EPEVTQTPSHQVTQMGQEVILRCVPISNHLYFYWYRQILGQKVEFLVSFYNNEISEKSEIFDDQFSVERPDGSNFTLKIRSTKLEDSAMYFCASLALAGGRELFFGEGSRLTVL.

This clone came up once. This chain uses TRBV27 with TRBJ1-2; possible D gene TRBD1, 5 bases. The CDR3 runs 14 residues. With 6 bases removed from V and 1 base from J, the gap between germline ends came to 12 bases. The germline CDR1 and CDR2 sequences are MNHEY and SMNVEV (reference sequence). CDR3 region: CASSHGASNYGYTF. The CDR3 nucleotides are TGTGCCAGCAGCCATGGGGCCAGTAACTATGGCTACACCTTC.

The chain couples TRBV2 to TRBJ1-1; 7 bases match TRBD1. CDR3 length equals 13 residues. Germline V gene lookup returns CDR1 SNHLY and CDR2 FYNNEI. Trimming removed 7 bases from V and 1 base from J; junction bases left unmatched: 3. CDR3 nucleotide sequence: TGTGCCAGCACAGACAGGGAGAACACTGAAGCTTTCTTT. Its translation: CASTDRENTEAFF.

The chain joins TRBV14 to TRBJ2-1; weak D call: TRBD1 (6 bases). The CDR3 contains 12 residues. Germline CDR1 and CDR2: SGHDN and FVKESK. V lost 0 bases, J lost 14 bases, and 11 bases lay in between. CDR3 coding DNA: TGTGCCAGCAGCCAAGAGGGGGCCTCGGAGTTCTTC. Amino acid sequence: CASSQEGASEFF.

The chain joins TRBV9 to TRBJ2-2; a weak D match, TRBD2 (6 bases). The CDR3 runs to 15 residues. Trimming took off 1 base at V and 1 base at J, with 8 bases between the two ends. CDR1 and CDR2 from the germline V gene are SGDLS and YYNGEE. The CDR3 loop is CASSVWDLNTGELFF. DNA for the CDR3: TGTGCCAGCAGCGTATGGGACTTGAACACCGGGGAGCTGTTTTTT.

The rearrangement uses TRBV12-3 or TRBV12-4 and TRBJ2-7; D remains ambiguous. Trimming took off 5 bases at V and 2 bases at J, with 7 bases between the two ends. The CDR3 has 12 amino acids. As DNA, the CDR3 is TGTGCCAGCAGTCTCTTCCCCTACGAGCAGTACTTC. Encoded protein: CASSLFPYEQYF.

This chain connects TRBV5-1 to TRBJ2-5; D is unclear. Trimming took 0 bases from V and 2 from J, leaving 8 bases between them. Germline V gene sequence: CDR1 SGHRS, CDR2 YFSETQ. The CDR3 spans 14 residues. The CDR3 DNA sequence: TGCGCCAGCAGCTTGGGTCCAGAACAAGAGACCCAGTACTTC. Translating it yields CASSLGPEQETQYF.

The chain links TRBV11-2 to TRBJ2-7; D unclear. Trimming cost V 2 bases and J 4 bases, with 9 bases left between them. Looked up from germline, CDR1 is SGHAT and CDR2 is FQNNGV. CDR3 length: 13 amino acids. The CDR3 region has the DNA TGTGCCAGCAGCTTAACCCCCGGGTACGAGCAGTACTTC. It is translated as CASSLTPGYEQYF.

The chain joins TRBV19 to TRBJ1-5; TRBD1 might be the D (6 bases). V was trimmed by 7 bases and J by 8 bases, leaving 21 bases between them. CDR1 LNHDA and CDR2 SQIVND come from the germline V gene (reference sequence). The CDR3 contains 15 residues. The CDR3: CASIAGAGAHKPQHF. CDR3 bases: TGTGCCAGTATCGCCGGAGCGGGGGCACATAAGCCCCAGCATTTT.

This clone was recorded once. The chain carries TRBV9 and TRBJ1-2; 7 bases match TRBD1. The CDR3 totals 14 residues. Germline lookup yields CDR1 SGDLS and CDR2 YYNGEE. V lost 0 bases to trimming and J lost 8 bases; unmatched junction nucleotides: 7. CDR3 bases: TGTGCCAGCAGCGTAGTTGGCAGGGGGTACGGCTACACCTTC. This codes for CASSVVGRGYGYTF. Full variable domain (missing parts from reference TRBV9 and TRBJ1-2): DSGVTQTPKHLITATGQRVTLRCSPRSGDLSVYWYQQSLDQGLQFLIQYYNGEERAKGNILERFSAQQFPDLHSELNLSSLELGDSALYFCASSVVGRGYGYTFGSGTRLTVV.

The J gene is TRBJ1-1, the V gene TRBV6-4; possibly TRBD1 for D (6 bases). Deletions cut 0 bases from V and 1 base from J, with 9 bases between. Germline loops: CDR1 MRHNA, CDR2 SNTAGT. The CDR3 is 15 residues long. This CDR3 is CASSDSLGANTEAFF. In nucleotides, the CDR3 is TGTGCCAGCAGTGACTCGCTGGGGGCGAACACTGAAGCTTTCTTT.

The sample holds many counts of this clone. The genes are TRBV29-1 and TRBJ1-1; 7 bases line up with TRBD1. CDR3 length: 14 residues. J gave up 3 bases and V 7 bases, and 11 bases lay outside the gene matches. CDR1 and CDR2 from the germline V gene are SQVTM and ANQGSEA. The CDR3 region is CSGWDRATDTEAFF. CDR3 DNA: TGCAGCGGATGGGACAGAGCAACGGACACTGAAGCTTTCTTT.

The gene calls are TRBV27 and TRBJ1-3; 7 nucleotides agree with TRBD1. Germline V gives CDR1 MNHEY, CDR2 SMNVEV (reference sequence). The CDR3 contains 15 residues. With 5 bases clipped from V and 4 bases from J, the junction kept 8 bases outside the gene matches. The CDR3 coding sequence is TGTGCCAGCAGTATAAATTGGACAGGCGGAAACACCATATATTTT. Its protein product is CASSINWTGGNTIYF.

This sequence joins TRBV30 and TRBJ1-1, with D uncertain. V lost 3 bases and J 0 bases, leaving 11 bases between the germline ends. Looked up from germline, CDR1 is GTSNPN and CDR2 is SVGIG (reference sequence). CDR3 length equals 14 residues. Here the CDR3 reads CAWRRETLNTEAFF. The CDR3 DNA is TGTGCCTGGAGGAGGGAAACGCTGAACACTGAAGCTTTCTTT.

This chain connects TRBV30 to TRBJ2-4; possibly TRBD2 for D (6 bases). Per germline, CDR1 GTSNPN and CDR2 SVGIG (reference sequence). The CDR3 has 15 amino acids. V was pared by 1 base and J by 1 base, with 11 bases between. As DNA, the CDR3 is TGTGCCTGGAGTGGGTCGGGAGAGGCCAAAAACATTCAGTACTTC. This codes for CAWSGSGEAKNIQYF.

The chain links TRBV11-1 to TRBJ2-6, with 8 positions matching TRBD1. The J segment lost 2 bases and the V segment lost 3 bases, leaving 3 bases of the junction unmatched. The germline V gene has CDR1 SGHAT and CDR2 FQDESV (reference sequence). This CDR3 comprises 16 residues. The chain's CDR3 is CASSLDRVAGANVLTF. The CDR3 nucleotides read TGTGCCAGCAGCTTGGACAGGGTGGCTGGGGCCAACGTCCTGACTTTC.

The chain recombines TRBV7-8 with TRBJ2-7; TRBD2 matches 14 bases. The V and J ends lost 6 bases and 7 bases, in that order; junction bases with no gene match: 14. Germline loops: CDR1 SGHVS, CDR2 FQNEAQ. This CDR3 region has 17 residues. The CDR3 region is CASRPYGTSGSVGEQYF. The CDR3 DNA is TGTGCCAGCAGACCCTACGGGACTAGCGGGAGTGTGGGTGAGCAGTACTTC.

J is TRBJ2-2 and V is TRBV28, with D possibly matching TRBD1 (6 bases). The CDR3 extends over 14 amino acids. Germline CDR1 MDHEN, CDR2 SYDVKM. Trimming cost V 8 bases and J 0 bases, with 10 bases left between them. CDR3 in amino acids: CASVDRSNTGELFF. CDR3 sequence (DNA): TGTGCCAGCGTAGACAGGTCGAACACCGGGGAGCTGTTTTTT.

This clone has just one count. V gene TRBV9 combines with J gene TRBJ1-2; the match to TRBD1 covers 7 bases. CDR1 is SGDLS and CDR2 is YYNGEE in the germline V gene. This CDR3 comprises 15 residues. Trimming cost V 0 bases and J 2 bases; bases outside gene matches: 4. In nucleotides, the CDR3 is TGTGCCAGCAGCGTAGGAGGGACAGTGAACTATGGCTACACCTTC. It translates to CASSVGGTVNYGYTF.

The CDR3 sequence is CASSLQSTVSYEQYF. The CDR3 nucleotides are TGTGCCAGCTCTCTACAGTCGACGGTGTCCTACGAGCAGTACTTC. The chain combines TRBV18 with TRBJ2-7; no clear D. CDR3 length: 15 residues. CDR1 KGHSH and CDR2 LQKENI come from the germline V gene. V lost 6 bases and J lost 1, with 16 bases in between.

The chain joins TRBV2 to TRBJ1-1; TRBD1 matches 9 bases. Unmatched junction bases numbered 10, after V lost 6 bases and J lost 2 bases. Germline V gene data show CDR1 as SNHLY and CDR2 as FYNNEI. The CDR3 totals 16 residues. The CDR3 spells CASRDRDRVSNTEAFF. Written as DNA, the CDR3 is TGTGCCAGCAGGGACCGGGACAGGGTGTCTAACACTGAAGCTTTCTTT.

The J gene is TRBJ2-7, the V gene TRBV10-1; 7 nucleotides match TRBD1. The J segment lost 6 bases and the V segment lost 6 bases, leaving 11 bases of the junction unmatched. CDR1 is WNHNN, CDR2 SYGVQD, per germline (reference sequence). The CDR3 has 14 residues. The CDR3 bases are TGCGCCAGCAGCCCCGGGACAGCAGGGAGCGAGCAGTACTTC. Protein product: CASSPGTAGSEQYF.

The chain is built from TRBV11-1 and TRBJ1-1, with a possible D match to TRBD1 (6 bases). The CDR3 has 15 residues. Per germline, CDR1 SGHAT and CDR2 FQDESV (reference sequence). Trimming cost V 9 bases and J 4 bases, with 21 bases left between them. The CDR3 DNA reads as TGTGCCAGTCAAGAGGGCGCGGGGGCCTCCACTGAAGCTTTCTTT. Residues: CASQEGAGASTEAFF.